Below are 29 T cell receptor beta chains sequenced from a single sample in a study of molecular identifiers for immune sequencing clone quantification. TCRdb ran MiXCR on the PCR reads and lists one entry per CDR3 protein. Of around 480,000 distinct CDR3 sequences in the sample, about 22% are singletons; the top ten hold 0.65% to 0.95%. The source material was naive CD8+ T cells from blood, with Jurkat cell RNA spiked in. Subset in this sample: FACS-sorted CD8+CD4-CCR7+CD45RA+ naive T cells. The receptor set was obtained from a human donor in good health. Some libraries in this study had Jurkat cell RNA spiked in.

J is TRBJ2-2 and V is TRBV24-1, with D possibly matching TRBD1 (5 bases). CDR1 KGHDR and CDR2 SFDVKD come from the germline V gene. V was cut by 0 bases and J by 6 bases, with 7 bases left in between. The CDR3 is made up of 14 amino acids. The DNA for the CDR3 is TGTGCCACCAGTGATTTGCCCAGGGCCGGGGAGCTGTTTTTT. This gives the protein CATSDLPRAGELFF.

This clonotype has a handful of counts. The chain recombines TRBV27 with TRBJ2-3; D is uncertain. The V and J ends lost 2 bases and 6 bases respectively, with 12 bases between them. CDR1 MNHEY and CDR2 SMNVEV come from the germline V gene (reference sequence). This CDR3 is built from 14 residues. As DNA, the CDR3 is TGTGCCAGCAGTTTAGCAGGACGACGTGATACGCAGTATTTT. This gives the protein CASSLAGRRDTQYF.

This clonotype was recorded at least ten times. This chain joins TRBV6-2 or TRBV6-3 and TRBJ2-4; perhaps D is TRBD1 or TRBD2 (5 bases each). Germline CDR1 and CDR2: MNHEY and SVGEGT. This CDR3 has 18 amino acids. The ends were cut back, 5 bases at V and 3 bases at J, with 23 bases in the middle. CDR3 region: CASSPAGGVLFDKNIQYF. DNA of the CDR3: TGTGCCAGCAGTCCCGCTGGGGGAGTTTTATTTGACAAAAACATTCAGTACTTC.

This clonotype was counted many times. The chain couples TRBV7-2 to TRBJ2-3, with 10 bases matching TRBD2. This CDR3 is built from 17 residues. The J segment lost 0 bases and the V segment lost 4 bases, leaving 7 bases of the junction unmatched. In germline, CDR1 is SGHTA, CDR2 FQGNSA. CDR3 region: CASSSKLAGLSTDTQYF. In nucleotides, the CDR3 is TGTGCCAGCAGCTCGAAACTAGCGGGACTTAGCACAGATACGCAGTATTTT.

Notes on this clonotype: One base away lies a much larger clone, so this may be a sequencing read error. This chain uses TRBV29-1 with TRBJ2-1; 8 nucleotides align to TRBD2. The length of the CDR3 is 14 residues. Germline V lookup: CDR1 SQVTM, CDR2 ANQGSEA. This chain's CDR3 is CSVEGLASPNERFF. The CDR3 DNA follows: TGCAGCGTTGAAGGACTAGCGAGCCCCAATGAGCGGTTCTTC.

This chain uses TRBV10-2 with TRBJ2-5; TRBD2 matches at 11 bases. Germline V CDR1 and CDR2: WSHSY, SAAADI. The trim removed 0 bases at V and 3 bases at J, leaving 9 bases unmatched. This CDR3 region has 18 residues. The chain's CDR3 is CASSESKVVAGGKETQYF. The DNA of the CDR3 is TGCGCCAGCAGTGAGTCGAAAGTGGTAGCGGGAGGGAAAGAGACCCAGTACTTC.

The chain links TRBV7-9 to TRBJ2-7; D ambiguous. CDR1 and CDR2 (germline): SEHNR, FQNEAQ (reference sequence). This CDR3 has 15 residues. V lost 5 bases, J lost 2 bases, and 16 bases lay in between. CDR3 nucleotides: TGTGCCAGCAGCCCTCCGACGGGCCCCCCCTACGAGCAGTACTTC. Translated: CASSPPTGPPYEQYF.

This clonotype was seen only a few times. The gene calls are TRBV6-5 and TRBJ2-6; 12 bases align to TRBD1. V was pared by 8 bases and J by 5 bases, with 7 bases of the junction left unmatched. The CDR3 is 16 amino acids. Germline CDR1 and CDR2: MNHEY and SVGAGI. The CDR3 DNA reads as TGTGCCAGCTCCCGGGACAGGGGGCACAGGGCCAACGTCCTGACTTTC. It is translated as CASSRDRGHRANVLTF.

There are many counts of this clonotype. An end of the junction does not agree with germline; a read error may underlie this. The chain has TRBV6-2 or TRBV6-3 and TRBJ1-5, with a possible D match to TRBD1 (5 bases). The CDR3 runs to 15 residues. CDR1 is MNHEY and CDR2 is SVGEGT in the germline V gene. The CDR3 coding sequence is TGTGCCAGCAGCCCCGGGGCTGCTAGCCATCAGCCCCAGCATTTT. It yields the protein CASSPGAASHQPQHF.

This clonotype appeared many times. J is TRBJ1-5 and V is TRBV7-8; D unclear. The CDR3 runs 15 residues. Trimming cost V 0 bases and J 0 bases, with 6 bases left between them. Germline V gives CDR1 SGHVS, CDR2 FQNEAQ. The CDR3 protein is CASSLADNSNQPQHF. The CDR3 DNA follows: TGTGCCAGCAGCTTAGCCGATAATAGCAATCAGCCCCAGCATTTT.

This clonotype was recorded at least ten times. This sequence joins TRBV7-2 and TRBJ2-3; tentatively, D is TRBD1 (5 bases). Trimming left V 0 bases short and J 6 bases short, with 13 bases between. The CDR3 has 15 amino acids. The germline CDR1 and CDR2 sequences are SGHTA and FQGNSA. CDR3 coding DNA: TGTGCCAGCAGCTTAGCGGCAGGGTATAGGGATACGCAGTATTTT. This sequence encodes CASSLAAGYRDTQYF. Complete variable domain (other parts from reference TRBV7-2 and TRBJ2-3): GAGVSQSPSNKVTEKGKDVELRCDPISGHTALYWYRQSLGQGLEFLIYFQGNSAPDKSGLPSDRFSAERTGGSVSTLTIQRTQQEDSAVYLCASSLAAGYRDTQYFGPGTRLTVL.

In DNA, the CDR3 is TGCGCCAGCACCCCGACGGGGGGACCATACGAGCAGTACTTC. Translation gives CASTPTGGPYEQYF. The chain combines TRBV5-1 with TRBJ2-7, with 7 bases that match TRBD2. Germline CDR1 and CDR2: SGHRS and YFSETQ. V dropped 6 bases and J dropped 4; count of bases not matched to a gene: 10. The CDR3 sequence is 14 residues long.

This clonotype was counted between two and nine times. This chain links TRBV11-1 with TRBJ2-3; the match to TRBD2 covers 7 bases. Trimming took 2 bases from V and 5 from J; bases not matched to a gene: 4. CDR1 is SGHAT, CDR2 FQDESV, per germline (reference sequence). The CDR3 contains 14 residues. The CDR3 reads CASSLMAGEDTQYF. In DNA, the CDR3 is TGTGCCAGCAGCTTAATGGCGGGAGAAGATACGCAGTATTTT.

Of note for this clonotype: Given the absence of the conserved phenylalanine or tryptophan at the CDR3 end, a read error is likely. Because the CDR3's place on the DNA is in doubt, the DNA is left out and the CDR3 is given as listed by TCRdb. The J gene is TRBJ2-3, the V gene TRBV23-1; the table's D gene call, TRBD1, was not cross checked with the DNA. Being an ORF, TRBV23-1 has a function that is uncertain. The CDR3 is 10 amino acids in total, end residues counted. The chain's CDR3 is CASSQVWGSG.

In its sample, this clonotype was seen many times. The chain employs TRBV23-1 and TRBJ2-4; 9 bases agree with TRBD1. TRBV23-1 is labeled an ORF, and its function is uncertain. The CDR3 loop spans 18 amino acids. V trimming: 3 bases; J trimming: 1 base; junction bases outside the gene matches: 10. Here the CDR3 DNA reads TGCGCCAGCAGTCATACTACAGGGGGCATATGGGCCAAAAACATTCAGTACTTC. The encoded protein is CASSHTTGGIWAKNIQYF.

There are many counts of this clonotype. The rearrangement links TRBV25-1 to TRBJ2-7; D remains unclear. The CDR3 extends over 14 amino acids. The V gene lost 0 bases and the J gene lost 2 bases, with 8 bases spanning the gap. Germline CDR1 reads MGHDK; CDR2 reads SYGVNS. The CDR3 sequence is CASSEYNDPYEQYF. The CDR3 region has the DNA TGTGCCAGCAGTGAATATAACGACCCCTACGAGCAGTACTTC.

There are many counts of this clonotype. The chain couples TRBV20-1 to TRBJ1-1; D perhaps matches TRBD1 (6 bases). The germline V gene encodes CDR1 DFQATT and CDR2 SNEGSKA (reference sequence). This CDR3 has 13 residues. V lost 8 bases, J lost 3 bases, and 16 bases lay in between. In DNA form, the CDR3 reads TGCAGTACTTCTCGGGACAAATACACTGAAGCTTTCTTT. This codes for CSTSRDKYTEAFF.

Ten or more counts support this clonotype. The chain carries TRBV7-9 and TRBJ2-3, with 7 bases identical to TRBD2. Per germline, CDR1 SEHNR and CDR2 FQNEAQ (reference sequence). The CDR3 loop spans 16 amino acids. J was trimmed by 2 bases and V by 1 base; bases with no gene match: 6. This chain's CDR3 is CASSLEPLAYTDTQYF. Here the CDR3 DNA reads TGTGCCAGCAGCTTAGAGCCACTAGCGTACACAGATACGCAGTATTTT.

This clonotype was seen ten or more times. The genes are TRBV7-9 and TRBJ1-1; D is undetermined. The CDR3 has 16 amino acids. V was shortened by 1 base and J by 0 bases, with 12 bases between the two germline ends. Germline V gives CDR1 SEHNR, CDR2 FQNEAQ (reference sequence). This CDR3 reads CASSLVVGIMNTEAFF. In nucleotides, the CDR3 is TGTGCCAGCAGCTTAGTGGTCGGAATTATGAACACTGAAGCTTTCTTT.

This clonotype was counted ten times or more. The gene calls are TRBV6-2 or TRBV6-3 and TRBJ1-5, with 8 bases that match TRBD1. The CDR3 runs 19 residues. J was trimmed by 4 bases and V by 0 bases; bases with no gene match: 14. CDR1 is MNHEY, CDR2 SVGEGT, per germline. The CDR3 nucleotides are TGTGCCAGCAGTTACTCGAGCGGGACAGGAGCCTCGGATAATCAGCCCCAGCATTTT. It codes for CASSYSSGTGASDNQPQHF.

This clonotype was found once. A much larger clone differs by one base, so this may be a read error. The rearrangement uses TRBV29-1 and TRBJ1-1; D gene unclear. The CDR3 consists of 12 residues. Germline V lookup: CDR1 SQVTM, CDR2 ANQGSEA. The V end was cut by 4 bases, the J end by 5 bases, with 11 bases between. The CDR3 DNA follows: TGCAGCGTTGTTGGTTTTGGGACTGAAGCTTTCTTT. Amino acid sequence: CSVVGFGTEAFF.

The rearrangement joins TRBV10-1 to TRBJ2-3; D not certain. The CDR3 has 16 residues. Germline V gene lookup returns CDR1 WNHNN and CDR2 SYGVQD (reference sequence). Trimming cost V 0 bases and J 0 bases, with 10 bases left between them. The CDR3 DNA reads TGCGCCAGCAGTGAGTCGTACGGGCTAAGCACAGATACGCAGTATTTT. Protein: CASSESYGLSTDTQYF.

V is TRBV7-6 and J is TRBJ2-3; 7 nucleotides match TRBD2. Germline-derived CDR1 and CDR2 are SGHVS and FNYEAQ. Trimming at V came to 1 base and at J to 5 bases, leaving 6 bases not matched to a gene. The CDR3 extends over 15 amino acids. The CDR3 protein is CASSLGTGEGDTQYF. CDR3 bases: TGTGCCAGCAGCTTAGGTACCGGGGAGGGAGATACGCAGTATTTT. Complete variable domain (other parts from reference TRBV7-6 and TRBJ2-3): GAGVSQSPRYKVTKRGQDVALRCDPISGHVSLYWYRQALGQGPEFLTYFNYEAQQDKSGLPNDRFSAERPEGSISTLTIQRTEQRDSAMYRCASSLGTGEGDTQYFGPGTRLTVL.

This clonotype was counted many times. V usage is TRBV6-2 or TRBV6-3 and J usage is TRBJ2-7; D might be TRBD2 (5 bases). This CDR3 is built from 14 residues. The germline V gene has CDR1 MNHEY and CDR2 SVGEGT. The V end lost 4 bases, the J end lost 3 bases, and 13 bases lay between the germline ends. The CDR3 region is CASSLGLILYEQYF. In nucleotides, the CDR3 is TGTGCCAGCAGTTTAGGACTGATCCTCTACGAGCAGTACTTC.

On this clonotype itself: Possible read error: a much larger clone is one base away. The chain has TRBV7-2 and TRBJ1-1, with D perhaps TRBD1 (5 bases). Germline values: CDR1 SGHTA, CDR2 FQGNSA. CDR3 length: 13 amino acids. The CDR3 DNA follows: TGTGCCAACAGCTTAGGGGCTAGCACTGAAGCTTTCTTT. Amino acid sequence: CANSLGASTEAFF.

Notes on this clonotype: This may be a read error: a much more frequent sequence differs by one nucleotide. This chain uses TRBV7-2 with TRBJ2-7; D not resolved. Trimming left V 0 bases short and J 6 bases short, with 12 bases between. From germline, CDR1 is SGHTA and CDR2 FQGNSA. The CDR3 consists of 14 residues. The CDR3 loop reads CASSLALATCEQYF. The CDR3 region has the DNA TGTGCCAGCAGCTTAGCGCTGGCGACCTGCGAGCAGTACTTC.

This clonotype was seen more than once but under ten times. CDR3 DNA: TGTGCCAGCAGCCAGACAGAATATAGCAATCAGCCCCAGCATTTT. It encodes CASSQTEYSNQPQHF. The chain uses TRBV6-6 and TRBJ1-5; weak D call: TRBD1 (5 bases). V lost 6 bases and J lost 0, with 12 bases in between. The CDR3 sequence is 15 residues long. Germline CDR1 MNHNY, CDR2 SVGAGI (reference sequence).

This clonotype was counted a few times. This chain's CDR3 is CATSRDRRFLAEGETQYF. In nucleotides, the CDR3 is TGTGCCACCAGCAGAGATAGACGGTTCCTAGCGGAAGGGGAGACCCAGTACTTC. The gene calls are TRBV15 and TRBJ2-5; 7 nucleotides line up with TRBD2. With 0 bases clipped from V and 5 bases from J, the junction kept 15 bases outside the gene matches. This CDR3 has 18 amino acids. Germline V lookup: CDR1 LNHNV, CDR2 YYDKDF (reference sequence).

This clonotype was observed at least ten times. V and J are TRBV14 and TRBJ1-1; D remains ambiguous. The CDR3 runs 17 residues. Looked up from germline, CDR1 is SGHDN and CDR2 is FVKESK. Trimming shortened V by 0 bases and J by 0 bases, and 14 bases separated the two germline ends. The DNA for the CDR3 is TGTGCCAGCAGCCAAGATGCAGGTCCATTATTGAACACTGAAGCTTTCTTT. This codes for CASSQDAGPLLNTEAFF.